This T cell receptor (beta chain) was documented in a study of T-cell memory formation after mild COVID-19. Study as a whole: Clusters of TCRs were largely donor specific. Broader study findings: Among contracting clones, CD4+ were mainly CM/EM and CD8+ enriched in EMRA. Contracting clones from day 15 to 85 had balanced CD4/CD8; later expanders favoured CD4+. Researchers could not confirm that second-wave clones peaking on day 37 targeted SARS-CoV-2.

This clonotype appeared a few times. Its specificity is unknown. TCRdb redid the calling of the 5' RACE reads with MiXCR, one entry per CDR3 protein. In the table there are 550,000 to 600,000 distinct CDR3 sequences, roughly a fifth of which are singletons. Germline loops: CDR1 MNHEY, CDR2 SVGAGI. V was pared by 3 bases and J by 8 bases, with 6 bases of the junction left unmatched. This CDR3 has 13 amino acids. The sequence was obtained from an adult woman who had mild COVID-19 (a few samples of this study predate the infection). Cell type and time point are not known. This rearrangement joins TRBV6-5 to TRBJ1-2; TRBD1 matches 7 bases. The material sequenced was PBMCs or a T cell subset sorted from them (not recorded which). The CDR3 nucleotides read TGTGCCAGCAGTTATGGGTACAGGGGCGGCTACACCTTC. This encodes CASSYGYRGGYTF.